Sequencing of this T cell receptor beta chain was carried out in a study of T cell repertoires and leukemia-associated antigens. Study summary: Effective reads per sample ranged from roughly 3.3 to 5.5 million.

Overall study results and limits: No direct test of specificity or function was done for expanded clones. The four groups had similar numbers of Vbeta, Jbeta genes and CDR3s.

TCRdb independently ran MiXCR on the 5' RACE reads; one entry per CDR3 protein. The data contain 10,000 to 12,000 distinct CDR3 sequences, roughly 43% of them singletons. The CD3+ T cells first had an overnight rest without serum. The germline V gene has CDR1 SGHDT and CDR2 YYEEEE. The CDR3 runs to 11 residues. V lost 0 bases, J lost 9 bases, and 4 bases lay in between. In its sample, this clonotype was seen many times. What it binds is not known. Material for sequencing was CD3+ T cells sorted from blood and cultured. This receptor was obtained from a female donor in good health. The V call is TRBV5-6, the J call TRBJ2-1, with D hard to call. The CDR3 spells CASSLAGEQFF. CDR3 sequence (DNA): TGTGCCAGCAGCTTGGCCGGTGAGCAGTTCTTC.